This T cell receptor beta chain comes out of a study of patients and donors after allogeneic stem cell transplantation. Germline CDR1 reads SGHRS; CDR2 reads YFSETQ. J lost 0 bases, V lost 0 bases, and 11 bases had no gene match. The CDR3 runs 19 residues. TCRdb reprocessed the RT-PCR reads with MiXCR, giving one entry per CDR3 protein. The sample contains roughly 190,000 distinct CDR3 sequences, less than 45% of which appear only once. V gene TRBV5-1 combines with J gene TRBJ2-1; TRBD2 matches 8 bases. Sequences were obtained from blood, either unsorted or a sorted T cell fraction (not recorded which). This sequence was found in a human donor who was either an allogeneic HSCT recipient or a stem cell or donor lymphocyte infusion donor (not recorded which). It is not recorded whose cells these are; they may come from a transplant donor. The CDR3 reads CASSLGRLAGGSSYNEQFF. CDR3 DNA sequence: TGCGCCAGCAGCTTGGGTCGGCTAGCGGGCGGGAGCTCCTACAATGAGCAGTTCTTC.